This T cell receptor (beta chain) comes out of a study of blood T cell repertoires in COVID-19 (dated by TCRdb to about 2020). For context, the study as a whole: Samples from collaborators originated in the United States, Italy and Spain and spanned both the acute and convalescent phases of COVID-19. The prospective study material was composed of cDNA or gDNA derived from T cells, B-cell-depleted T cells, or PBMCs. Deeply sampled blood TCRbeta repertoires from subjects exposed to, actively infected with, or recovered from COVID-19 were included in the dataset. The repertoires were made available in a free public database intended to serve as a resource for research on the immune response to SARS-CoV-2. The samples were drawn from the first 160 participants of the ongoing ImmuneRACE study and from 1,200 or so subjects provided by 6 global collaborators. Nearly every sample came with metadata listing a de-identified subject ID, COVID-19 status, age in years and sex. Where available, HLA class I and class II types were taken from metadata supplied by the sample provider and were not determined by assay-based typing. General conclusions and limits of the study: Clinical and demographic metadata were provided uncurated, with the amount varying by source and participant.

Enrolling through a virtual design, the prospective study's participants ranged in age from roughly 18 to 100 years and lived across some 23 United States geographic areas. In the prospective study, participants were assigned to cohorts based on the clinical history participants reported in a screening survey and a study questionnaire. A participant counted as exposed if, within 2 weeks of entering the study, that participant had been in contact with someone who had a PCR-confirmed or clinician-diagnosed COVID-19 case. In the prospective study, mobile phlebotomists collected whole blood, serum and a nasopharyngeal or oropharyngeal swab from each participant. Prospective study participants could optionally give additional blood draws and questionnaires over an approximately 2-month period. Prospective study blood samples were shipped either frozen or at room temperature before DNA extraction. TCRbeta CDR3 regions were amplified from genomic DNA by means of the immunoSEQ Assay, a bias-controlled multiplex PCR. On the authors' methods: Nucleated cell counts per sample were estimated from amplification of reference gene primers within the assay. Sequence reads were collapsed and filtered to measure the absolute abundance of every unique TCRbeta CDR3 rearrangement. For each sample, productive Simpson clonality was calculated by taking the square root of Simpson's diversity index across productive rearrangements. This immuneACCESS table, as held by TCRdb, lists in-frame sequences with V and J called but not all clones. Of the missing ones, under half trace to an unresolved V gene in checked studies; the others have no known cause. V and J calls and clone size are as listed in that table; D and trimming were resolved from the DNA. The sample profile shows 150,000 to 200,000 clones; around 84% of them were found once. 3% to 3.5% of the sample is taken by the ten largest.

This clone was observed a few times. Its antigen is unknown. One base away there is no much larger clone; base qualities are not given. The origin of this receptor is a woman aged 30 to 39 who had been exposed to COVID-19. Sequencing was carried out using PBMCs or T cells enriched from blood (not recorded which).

The DNA sequence is TGCAGTGCTAGTGGTGCGCGAGCGGGGGTCGGGGCCCAGTACTTC. It encodes CSASGARAGVGAQYF. The chain joins TRBV20-1 to TRBJ2-5; a stretch of 8 junction bases matches TRBD2. Counted from cysteine to phenylalanine, this CDR3 has 15 amino acids. Only the CDR3 region is kept as DNA, spanning 45 bases read in frame from base 1. The junction shows trimming of 3 bases on V and 9 bases on J, and the gene matches do not reach 15 bases of it. CDR1 and CDR2, looked up from the germline V gene (reference sequence), are DFQATT and SNEGSKA.